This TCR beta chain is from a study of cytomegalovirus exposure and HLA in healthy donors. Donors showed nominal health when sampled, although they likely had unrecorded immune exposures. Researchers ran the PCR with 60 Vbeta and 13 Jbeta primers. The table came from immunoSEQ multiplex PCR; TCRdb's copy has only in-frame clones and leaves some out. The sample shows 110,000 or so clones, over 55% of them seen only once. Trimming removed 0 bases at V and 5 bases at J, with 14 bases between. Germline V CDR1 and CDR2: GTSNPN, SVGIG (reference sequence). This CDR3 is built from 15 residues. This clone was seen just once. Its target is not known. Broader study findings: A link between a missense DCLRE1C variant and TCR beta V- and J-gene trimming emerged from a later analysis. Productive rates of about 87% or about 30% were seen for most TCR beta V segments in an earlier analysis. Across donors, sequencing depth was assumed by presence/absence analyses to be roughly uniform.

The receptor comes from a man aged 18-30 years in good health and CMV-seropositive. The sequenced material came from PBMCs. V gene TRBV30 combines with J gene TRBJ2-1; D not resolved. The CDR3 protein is CAWSVGRPRNNEQFF. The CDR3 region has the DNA TGTGCCTGGAGTGTTGGGCGTCCGCGTAACAATGAGCAGTTCTTC.